The clone carrying this TCR beta chain was seen ten or more times. Its antigen is undetermined. Sample time point: sample taken at primary tumor resection. The input material, whole RNA from tumor, nontumor lung or frozen PBMC, was sequenced unsorted. The 70 or so donors had untreated early-stage non-small cell lung cancer. MiXCR, run by TCRdb on the 5' RACE reads, gives a single entry per CDR3 protein. There are some 15,000 distinct CDR3 sequences in the sample; around 10% occur only once, and under 35% lies in the top ten. The CDR3 consists of 16 residues. With 3 bases removed from V and 6 bases from J, the gap between germline ends came to 17 bases. This specimen belongs to a study of spatial heterogeneity in lung cancer. Findings of the study overall: Compared with follow-up, resection was when ubiquitous expanded tumor TCRs appeared in blood more.

This sample comprised PBMCs, obtained at surgery. The source of this sequence is a male donor with early-stage non-small cell lung cancer. The V gene is TRBV12-3 or TRBV12-4, the J gene TRBJ2-2, with D perhaps TRBD1 or TRBD2 (5 bases each). The CDR3 loop reads CASSFFGGFSAGELFF. In DNA, the CDR3 is TGTGCCAGCAGTTTTTTTGGGGGATTTTCTGCCGGGGAGCTGTTTTTT.